The 27 T cell receptor beta chains presented below share a single source sample, sequenced in a study of T cell changes during pregnancy in multiple sclerosis. This table comes from immunoSEQ multiplex PCR, and its TCRdb copy is limited to in-frame clones, with some not included. The sample contains around 83,000 clones, approximately 90% of which appear only once. This specimen consisted of CD4+ T cells from peripheral blood mononuclear cells, obtained in the second trimester of pregnancy. These TCRs come from a female donor with multiple sclerosis, enrolled in a pregnancy study.

V gene TRBV7-3 combines with J gene TRBJ2-5; 7 bases fit TRBD2. Germline CDR1 SGHTA, CDR2 FQGTGA. This CDR3 is built from 15 residues. The V segment lost 5 bases and the J segment 0 bases; nucleotides outside the gene matches: 6. The CDR3: CASSPGGGYQETQYF. The CDR3 DNA follows: TGTGCCAGCAGCCCGGGGGGAGGGTACCAAGAGACCCAGTACTTC. Looking up the rest from reference TRBV7-3 and TRBJ2-5 gives the full variable domain: GAGVSQTPSNKVTEKGKYVELRCDPISGHTALYWYRQSLGQGPEFLIYFQGTGAADDSGLPNDRFFAVRPEGSVSTLKIQRTERGDSAVYLCASSPGGGYQETQYFGPGTRLLVL.

This clone was recorded only once. V and J are TRBV7-9 and TRBJ2-5; TRBD1 is a possible D gene (6 bases). CDR1 is SEHNR, CDR2 FQNEAQ, per germline (reference sequence). This CDR3 has 16 amino acids. V shed 4 bases and J shed 1 base, with 16 bases lying between them. CDR3 sequence: CASSWGLRTAQETQYF. CDR3 DNA sequence: TGTGCCAGCAGCTGGGGGTTGAGGACAGCCCAAGAGACCCAGTACTTC.

The gene calls are TRBV2 and TRBJ1-1; D remains unclear. Trimming cost V 2 bases and J 0 bases, with 10 bases left between them. This CDR3 comprises 15 residues. CDR1 and CDR2 (germline): SNHLY, FYNNEI. CDR3 coding DNA: TGTGCCAGCAGTGAAAGTCCCTCGGTGAACACTGAAGCTTTCTTT. Translation gives CASSESPSVNTEAFF.

This clone has just one count. The chain has TRBV27 and TRBJ1-4; no firm D call. V gave up 6 bases and J gave up 5 bases, with 7 bases separating them. The CDR3 contains 12 residues. CDR1 MNHEY and CDR2 SMNVEV come from the germline V gene (reference sequence). CDR3 DNA: TGTGCCAGCAGCCCCGGGAATGAAAAACTGTTTTTT. Translated: CASSPGNEKLFF.

The rearrangement joins TRBV7-3 to TRBJ2-5, with D perhaps TRBD1 (5 bases). The CDR3 has 13 residues. The germline CDR1 and CDR2 sequences are SGHTA and FQGTGA. V dropped 5 bases and J dropped 5 bases, with 12 bases sitting between them. Here the CDR3 reads CASSPGAVETQYF. The CDR3 region has the DNA TGTGCCAGCAGCCCTGGGGCCGTGGAGACCCAGTACTTC. The full variable domain, completed using reference TRBV7-3 and TRBJ2-5, is GAGVSQTPSNKVTEKGKYVELRCDPISGHTALYWYRQSLGQGPEFLIYFQGTGAADDSGLPNDRFFAVRPEGSVSTLKIQRTERGDSAVYLCASSPGAVETQYFGPGTRLLVL.

The V call is TRBV11-3, the J call TRBJ2-5; 7 positions agree with TRBD1. Per the germline V gene, CDR1 is SGHNT and CDR2 is YENEEA. Germline trimming cut 5 bases from V and 4 bases from J; bases unmatched to any gene: 10. The CDR3 length is 15 residues. The chain's CDR3 is CASSRPFDRAETQYF. CDR3 nucleotides: TGTGCCAGCAGCCGACCATTTGACAGGGCAGAGACCCAGTACTTC.

This chain connects TRBV9 to TRBJ1-2, with TRBD1 as a possible D gene (6 bases). The ends were cut back, 3 bases at V and 2 bases at J, with 17 bases in the middle. The CDR3 loop spans 16 amino acids. Germline values: CDR1 SGDLS, CDR2 YYNGEE. CDR3 in amino acids: CASSAPRGRANYGYTF. CDR3 bases: TGTGCCAGCAGCGCCCCCAGGGGCAGGGCAAACTATGGCTACACCTTC. Variable domain in full (rest from reference TRBV9 and TRBJ1-2): DSGVTQTPKHLITATGQRVTLRCSPRSGDLSVYWYQQSLDQGLQFLIQYYNGEERAKGNILERFSAQQFPDLHSELNLSSLELGDSALYFCASSAPRGRANYGYTFGSGTRLTVV.

This chain links TRBV5-1 with TRBJ2-2, with a possible D match to TRBD2 (5 bases). The CDR3 sequence is 15 residues long. Germline CDR1 is SGHRS and CDR2 is YFSETQ. The V end was cut by 0 bases, the J end by 6 bases, with 12 bases between. CDR3 sequence: CASSLVPSGAGELFF. CDR3 DNA sequence: TGCGCCAGCAGCTTGGTCCCCTCCGGGGCCGGGGAGCTGTTTTTT.

This clone has a single count. The V gene is TRBV7-3, the J gene TRBJ1-6; 7 positions match TRBD1. Looked up from germline, CDR1 is SGHTA and CDR2 is FQGTGA. The CDR3 has 14 residues. The V and J ends lost 2 bases and 10 bases, in that order; junction bases with no gene match: 5. The CDR3 nucleotides read TGTGCCAGCAGCTTATCGCAGGGGGGCTCACCCCTCCACTTT. This encodes CASSLSQGGSPLHF.

V is TRBV5-8 and J is TRBJ1-3; possibly TRBD1 for D (5 bases). Germline assignment: CDR1 SGHTS and CDR2 YDEGEE. Trimming took off 0 bases at V and 0 bases at J, with 13 bases between the two ends. The CDR3 spans 17 residues. The CDR3 DNA reads as TGTGCCAGCAGCTTGGTGGTCCAGGGCCGCTCTGGAAACACCATATATTTT. Its protein is CASSLVVQGRSGNTIYF. Drawing the rest from reference TRBV5-8 and TRBJ1-3, the complete variable domain is EAGVTQSPTHLIKTRGQQATLRCSPISGHTSVYWYQQALGLGLQFLLWYDEGEERNRGNFPPRFSGRQFPNYSSELNVNALELEDSALYLCASSLVVQGRSGNTIYFGEGSWLTVV.

This clone was seen just once. This chain links TRBV10-3 with TRBJ2-1; a weak D match, TRBD2 (5 bases). V lost 8 bases to trimming and J lost 5 bases, with 13 bases between them. The CDR3 is 13 residues long. CDR1 is ENHRY and CDR2 is SYGVKD in the germline V gene. CDR3 region: CAISWELDNEQFF. The DNA for the CDR3 is TGTGCCATCTCGTGGGAGCTGGACAATGAGCAGTTCTTC.

The chain is built from TRBV29-1 and TRBJ1-2, with a weak D call TRBD1 (5 bases). The CDR3 spans 14 residues. CDR1 is SQVTM, CDR2 ANQGSEA, per germline. V was clipped by 1 base and J by 4 bases, with 13 bases between them. The CDR3 nucleotides read TGCAGCGTTGAAGGTGGGACTGGGACCTATGGCTACACCTTC. It translates to CSVEGGTGTYGYTF.

V gene TRBV5-6 combines with J gene TRBJ1-5, with 8 bases matching TRBD1. Germline trimming cut 4 bases from V and 6 bases from J; bases unmatched to any gene: 9. In germline, CDR1 is SGHDT, CDR2 YYEEEE. The CDR3 runs to 15 residues. CDR3 sequence (DNA): TGTGCCAGCAGCCAGACAGGGGCCATGGGTCAGCCCCAGCATTTT. Protein product: CASSQTGAMGQPQHF.

This chain uses TRBV10-1 with TRBJ2-1; 10 bases map to TRBD2. V shed 7 bases and J 3 bases; nucleotides not matched to a gene: 12. Germline V lookup: CDR1 WNHNN, CDR2 SYGVQD (reference sequence). The CDR3 runs 17 residues. CDR3 protein: CASITPGLALHYNEQFF. The DNA of the CDR3 is TGCGCCAGCATTACACCGGGACTAGCGCTACACTACAATGAGCAGTTCTTC.

The CDR3 DNA sequence: TGTGCCACCAGCAGAGGGCAATTTAATTCACCCCTCCACTTT. Translated, it gives CATSRGQFNSPLHF. The chain employs TRBV15 and TRBJ1-6; D call uncertain. CDR3 length equals 14 residues. Between the trimmed V and J ends, which lost 1 base and 6 bases, there was a span of 7 bases. CDR1 is LNHNV and CDR2 is YYDKDF in the germline V gene (reference sequence).

The CDR3 bases are TGCGCCAGCAGCTTGGCGGGGACAGGAGCCGCTGATACGCAGTATTTT. Protein product: CASSLAGTGAADTQYF. The rearrangement joins TRBV5-1 to TRBJ2-3, with 8 bases matching TRBD1. The CDR3 sequence is 16 residues long. Germline CDR1 reads SGHRS; CDR2 reads YFSETQ. V shed 0 bases and J 6 bases; nucleotides not matched to a gene: 9.

This sequence joins TRBV2 and TRBJ1-5; D gene uncertain. The V gene lost 1 base and the J gene lost 4 bases, with 8 bases spanning the gap. Germline V gene lookup returns CDR1 SNHLY and CDR2 FYNNEI. The CDR3 is made up of 14 amino acids. Here the CDR3 reads CASSEDSPNQPQHF. The CDR3 bases are TGTGCCAGCAGTGAAGACAGCCCGAATCAGCCCCAGCATTTT.

The V gene is TRBV6-1, the J gene TRBJ2-4, with 7 positions matching TRBD2. With V trimmed by 1 base and J by 6 bases, 6 bases remained unmatched. The CDR3 contains 15 residues. Germline V gene lookup returns CDR1 MNHNS and CDR2 SASEGT. CDR3 sequence: CASSEGGGPLNIQYF. The CDR3, as DNA: TGTGCCAGCAGTGAAGGGGGGGGACCTTTAAACATTCAGTACTTC.

The rearrangement uses TRBV7-2 and TRBJ2-7, with D tentatively TRBD2 (5 bases). Per germline, CDR1 SGHTA and CDR2 FQGNSA. CDR3 size: 15 residues. Trimming took 2 bases from V and 1 from J, leaving 12 bases between them. In DNA form, the CDR3 reads TGTGCCAGCAGCTTATTAGGCGGGTCTTCCTACGAGCAGTACTTC. It encodes CASSLLGGSSYEQYF.

This clone was seen a few times. The rearrangement uses TRBV5-3 and TRBJ2-3, with D possibly matching TRBD1 (6 bases). TRBV5-3 qualifies as an ORF whose function is uncertain. V was shortened by 1 base and J by 4 bases, with 10 bases between the two germline ends. There are 14 residues in the CDR3. CDR3 loop: CARSLRTGSDTQYF. CDR3 DNA: TGTGCCAGAAGCTTGAGAACAGGGTCAGATACGCAGTATTTT.

CDR3 DNA: TGTGCCAGCAGCCCCCGAGGCAGCGTTAACACCGGGGAGCTGTTTTTT. Translation gives CASSPRGSVNTGELFF. The gene calls are TRBV7-9 and TRBJ2-2; D gene uncertain. Germline lookup yields CDR1 SEHNR and CDR2 FQNEAQ (reference sequence). This CDR3 comprises 16 residues. Trimming removed 5 bases at V and 2 bases at J, with 15 bases between.

The genes are TRBV11-2 and TRBJ2-1; no definite D call. This CDR3 contains 15 residues. V was cut by 0 bases and J by 0 bases, with 6 bases left in between. Germline V lookup: CDR1 SGHAT, CDR2 FQNNGV. CDR3 residues: CASSLELSSYNEQFF. The CDR3 DNA reads TGTGCCAGCAGCTTAGAGCTGAGCTCCTACAATGAGCAGTTCTTC.

The sample holds one count of this clone. V is TRBV5-1 and J is TRBJ1-1; 8 bases match TRBD1. Losses at the gene ends were 3 bases for V and 7 bases for J; bases not matched to a gene: 5. The germline V gene encodes CDR1 SGHRS and CDR2 YFSETQ. This CDR3 contains 13 residues. CDR3: CASSYGQGGEAFF. The CDR3 DNA reads TGCGCCAGCAGCTATGGACAGGGAGGTGAAGCTTTCTTT.

The chain carries TRBV9 and TRBJ2-2; 8 bases agree with TRBD1. The CDR3 covers 16 residues. Trimming at V came to 4 bases and at J to 5 bases, leaving 10 bases not matched to a gene. Per the germline V gene, CDR1 is SGDLS and CDR2 is YYNGEE. This CDR3 is CASSTSGQGGTGELFF. The CDR3 DNA sequence: TGTGCCAGCAGCACAAGTGGACAGGGAGGTACCGGGGAGCTGTTTTTT.

This clone was observed at least ten times. The V gene is TRBV15, the J gene TRBJ2-7; D gene unclear. V lost 0 bases and J 7 bases, leaving 16 bases between the germline ends. The CDR3 is 15 amino acids. Per the germline V gene, CDR1 is LNHNV and CDR2 is YYDKDF (reference sequence). This CDR3 is CATSRDDGRGREQYF. The CDR3 DNA sequence: TGTGCCACCAGCAGAGATGATGGTCGAGGTAGGGAGCAGTACTTC. The whole variable domain, remainder taken from reference TRBV15 and TRBJ2-7, is DAMVIQNPRYQVTQFGKPVTLSCSQTLNHNVMYWYQQKSSQAPKLLFHYYDKDFNNEADTPDNFQSRRPNTSFCFLDIRSPGLGDTAMYLCATSRDDGRGREQYFGPGTRLTVT.

The V and J genes are TRBV30 and TRBJ2-3, with 8 positions matching TRBD2. Losses at the gene ends were 8 bases for V and 5 bases for J; bases not matched to a gene: 9. Germline CDR1 GTSNPN, CDR2 SVGIG (reference sequence). This CDR3 comprises 13 residues. The CDR3 loop is CALRRGGVDTQYF. DNA of the CDR3: TGTGCCCTAAGACGGGGGGGCGTAGATACGCAGTATTTT.

The chain uses TRBV5-6 and TRBJ1-6; TRBD1 matches 7 bases. CDR1 is SGHDT and CDR2 is YYEEEE in the germline V gene. The CDR3 is 15 residues long. J lost 3 bases, V lost 5 bases, and 5 bases had no gene match. The CDR3, as DNA: TGTGCCAGCAGATCCGGACAGGACTATAATTCACCCCTCCACTTT. This translates into CASRSGQDYNSPLHF.